Listed below are T cell receptor beta chains from one sample, sequenced in a study of CD8+ T cells in alopecia areata. The data were produced by immunoSEQ multiplex PCR, yet TCRdb's version contains in-frame clones alone and is incomplete. The data show under 95,000 clones, about two thirds seen once. Sequences were derived from CD8+ T cells sorted from blood, sampled around week 44, from a patient treated with tofacitinib. Receptors were obtained from a human donor with alopecia areata. CDR3s include the opening cysteine and the closing phenylalanine or tryptophan. A D gene is named only where the DNA matches it firmly. Some rows have no size entry. The others give once, few or many, or a class for an expanded clone.

D gene	V gene	clone size	J gene	CDR3 DNA	CDR3 protein
.	TRBV23-1	.	TRBJ1-3	TGCGCCAGCAGTCAATCAAGTTCTTCCTTCTCTGGAAACACCATATATTTT	CASSQSSSSFSGNTIYF
.	TRBV2	.	TRBJ2-7	TGTGCCAGCAGTAGCGACAACTCCTACGAGCAGTACTTC	CASSSDNSYEQYF
TRBD1	TRBV10-3	.	TRBJ2-7	TGTGCCATCAAGGTGGACAGGGGAGGCGAGCAGTACTTC	CAIKVDRGGEQYF
.	TRBV29-1	few	TRBJ2-6	TGCAGCGTTGAGGTCTCGGGGGCCAACGTCCTGACTTTC	CSVEVSGANVLTF
.	TRBV7-6	once	TRBJ2-4	TGTGCCAGCAGCTTAGGGCCCGACCCTGGACCCAAAAACATTCAGTACTTC	CASSLGPDPGPKNIQYF
.	TRBV14	.	TRBJ2-1	TGTGCCAGCAGCCAAGAGGCAGGGGCCTACAATGAGCAGTTCTTC	CASSQEAGAYNEQFF
TRBD1	TRBV6-1	.	TRBJ1-2	TGTGCCAGCAGTGGGGGTCAAGGGACAGGGGAGGTCTATGGCTACACCTTC	CASSGGQGTGEVYGYTF
TRBD1	TRBV19	.	TRBJ1-2	TGTGCCAGTAGTATAGACTCCATCCGGACAGGGGCTACCTATGGCTACACCTTC	CASSIDSIRTGATYGYTF
TRBD1	TRBV29-1	.	TRBJ2-1	TGCAGCGCGCAGACAGGGGGCATCGACAATGAGCAGTTCTTC	CSAQTGGIDNEQFF
.	TRBV10-3	.	TRBJ2-1	TGTGCCATCAGTGAGTCGGCCTCCGGACAGTGGTACAATGAGCAGTTCTTC	CAISESASGQWYNEQFF
TRBD2	TRBV9	.	TRBJ2-7	TGTGCCAGCAGCGAAAGTACTAGCGGGCCTTATGAGCAGTACTTC	CASSESTSGPYEQYF
.	TRBV27	few	TRBJ1-1	TGTGCCAGCAGTTTATATCCCGAGAACACTGAAGCTTTCTTT	CASSLYPENTEAFF
.	TRBV28	.	TRBJ2-1	TGTGCCAGCAGTTTATCTATCTACAATGAGCAGTTCTTC	CASSLSIYNEQFF
.	TRBV5-6	.	TRBJ1-5	TGTGCCAGCAGCTTCAGGGGTCAGCCCCAGCATTTT	CASSFRGQPQHF
.	TRBV9	.	TRBJ1-2	TGTGCCAGCAGCGTAGCGGAGTCAGGGTCGAGCTATGGCTACACCTTC	CASSVAESGSSYGYTF
.	TRBV4-1	.	TRBJ1-2	TGCGCCAGCAGCCAAGCCGAGGAGCGGGTCGATGGCTACACCTTC	CASSQAEERVDGYTF
TRBD1	TRBV14	.	TRBJ1-2	TGTGCCAGCAGCCTCGACAGGGGGGCGTATGGCTACACCTTC	CASSLDRGAYGYTF
.	TRBV29-1	.	TRBJ2-6	TGCAGCGTTTACCTAGGGGACGGAAGCTCTGGGGCCAACGTCCTGACTTTC	CSVYLGDGSSGANVLTF
.	TRBV29-1	.	TRBJ1-2	TGCAGCGTTGAAGATACCATTTGGGGTGGGTATGGCTACACCTTC	CSVEDTIWGGYGYTF
TRBD2	TRBV4-3	.	TRBJ2-3	TGCGCCAGCAGCCCGAGCCTAGCGGGGGGCCGGGTGACAGATACGCAGTATTTT	CASSPSLAGGRVTDTQYF
TRBD2	TRBV2	once	TRBJ2-1	TGTGCCAGCATGGGGTCGGGGGGGCTCTCCCACTCCTACAATGAGCAGTTCTTC	CASMGSGGLSHSYNEQFF
TRBD1	TRBV27	.	TRBJ2-3	TGTGCCAGCAGTTCCCCACCGACAGGGGTAGATACGCAGTATTTT	CASSSPPTGVDTQYF